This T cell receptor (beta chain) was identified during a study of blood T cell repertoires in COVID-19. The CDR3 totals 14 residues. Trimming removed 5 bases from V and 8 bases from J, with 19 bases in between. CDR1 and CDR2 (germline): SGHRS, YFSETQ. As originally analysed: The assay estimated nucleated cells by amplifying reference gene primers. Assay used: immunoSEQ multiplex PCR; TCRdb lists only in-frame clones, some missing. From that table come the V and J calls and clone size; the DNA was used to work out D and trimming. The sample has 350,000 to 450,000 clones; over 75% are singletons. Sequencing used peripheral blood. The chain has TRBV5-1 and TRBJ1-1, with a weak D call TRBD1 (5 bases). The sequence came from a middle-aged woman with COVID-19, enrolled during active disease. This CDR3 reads CASSQDRQSQEAFF. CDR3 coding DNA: TGCGCCAGCAGTCAAGATCGACAGAGTCAGGAAGCTTTCTTT.